The 5 T cell receptor beta chains listed next were all sequenced from one sample in a study of control samples from healthy donors and cancer patients. Produced via immunoSEQ multiplex PCR; TCRdb's table is partial and in-frame only. The sample records 90,000 to 110,000 clones, more than 85% being singletons. Sequencing was performed on blood. These receptors were obtained from a woman between 45 and 65 years old in good health.

V is TRBV6-5 and J is TRBJ2-2; no definite D call. CDR3 length equals 12 residues. The germline V gene encodes CDR1 MNHEY and CDR2 SVGAGI. The V and J ends lost 7 bases and 7 bases respectively, with 10 bases between them. The CDR3 loop reads CASTKGNGELFF. CDR3 sequence (DNA): TGTGCCAGCACGAAAGGAAACGGGGAGCTGTTTTTT.

This chain uses TRBV12-3 or TRBV12-4 with TRBJ2-3; D perhaps matches TRBD2 (6 bases). CDR3 length: 13 amino acids. V was clipped by 5 bases and J by 2 bases, with 8 bases between them. The CDR3, as DNA: TGTGCCAGCAGTCGGGGGTTCACAGATACGCAGTATTTT. It yields the protein CASSRGFTDTQYF.

This clone occurred a few times. This chain connects TRBV7-8 to TRBJ2-7, with D maybe TRBD2 (7 bases). Trimming removed 1 base at V and 4 bases at J, with 14 bases between. CDR3 length: 15 amino acids. CDR1 is SGHVS, CDR2 FQNEAQ, per germline. The CDR3 loop is CASSLEGGIPYEQYV. The DNA for the CDR3 is TGTGCCAGCAGCTTAGAGGGGGGGATCCCGTACGAGCAGTACGTC.

This chain joins TRBV9 and TRBJ1-1; tentative D call: TRBD1 (5 bases). The germline gives CDR1 SGDLS, CDR2 YYNGEE. The CDR3 length is 13 residues. The ends were cut back, 4 bases at V and 7 bases at J, with 14 bases in the middle. CDR3 residues: CASSPSGGGEAFF. The CDR3 DNA is TGTGCCAGCAGCCCCTCCGGGGGGGGTGAAGCTTTCTTT.

This clone has a single count. V usage is TRBV19 and J usage is TRBJ2-3; 9 bases align to TRBD2. The V gene's germline CDR1 is LNHDA and CDR2 SQIVND (reference sequence). The CDR3 contains 15 residues. V lost 10 bases to trimming and J lost 4 bases; unmatched junction nucleotides: 12. The chain's CDR3 is CATRTGTSLSDTQYF. DNA for the CDR3: TGTGCCACTAGGACCGGGACTAGCTTATCAGATACGCAGTATTTT.